What follows are 19 T cell receptor beta chains derived from one specimen sequenced in a study of response to subunit inactivated influenza vaccine. In TCRdb, the RT-PCR reads were re-called with MiXCR into one record per CDR3 protein. The table lists 160,000 or so distinct CDR3 sequences, approximately 11% of them singletons, with over 10% in the top ten. Here the sequenced sample was non-naive T cells sorted from PBMCs, taken more than 35 days after vaccination. The receptors were sampled from a man over 45 who received an inactivated influenza vaccine.

This clonotype turned up a few times. The chain joins TRBV24-1 to TRBJ2-1, with a weak D call TRBD2 (5 bases). This CDR3 has 15 residues. V was shortened by 9 bases and J by 4 bases, with 18 bases between the two germline ends. Looked up from germline, CDR1 is KGHDR and CDR2 is SFDVKD. The CDR3 DNA reads TGTGCCACCGCCAACTCAGAGGGTCATTACAATGAGCAGTTCTTC. Protein product: CATANSEGHYNEQFF.

This clonotype showed up many times. The V call is TRBV7-9, the J call TRBJ2-3, with D possibly matching TRBD1 (6 bases). Trimming cost V 4 bases and J 0 bases, with 8 bases left between them. The CDR3 runs to 14 residues. Per germline, CDR1 SEHNR and CDR2 FQNEAQ (reference sequence). This CDR3 reads CASSSTGSTDTQYF. CDR3 in DNA: TGTGCCAGCAGCTCAACAGGGAGCACAGATACGCAGTATTTT. The full variable domain, with the rest looked up from reference TRBV7-9 and TRBJ2-3, is DTGVSQNPRHKITKRGQNVTFRCDPISEHNRLYWYRQTLGQGPEFLTYFQNEAQLEKSRLLSDRFSAERPKGSFSTLEIQRTEQGDSAMYLCASSSTGSTDTQYFGPGTRLTVL.

This clonotype came up many times. The J gene is TRBJ2-7, the V gene TRBV7-9, with 14 bases fitting TRBD2. This CDR3 region has 15 residues. Germline V gene lookup returns CDR1 SEHNR and CDR2 FQNEAQ (reference sequence). The ends lost 5 bases at V and 6 bases at J; junction bases unmatched: 6. CDR3 nucleotide sequence: TGTGCCAGCAGCCCGGGACTAGCGGGAGATAGCGAGCAGTACTTC. This codes for CASSPGLAGDSEQYF.

J is TRBJ2-6 and V is TRBV18, with D unclear. The CDR3 is 16 residues long. The V and J ends lost 2 bases and 0 bases respectively, with 8 bases between them. Looked up from germline, CDR1 is KGHSH and CDR2 is LQKENI. CDR3 coding DNA: TGTGCCAGCTCACCAATCAAGGTCTCTGGGGCCAACGTCCTGACTTTC. Translating it yields CASSPIKVSGANVLTF.

Many counts were recorded for this clonotype. The chain combines TRBV3-1 with TRBJ2-7; TRBD1 might be the D (6 bases). There are 14 residues in the CDR3. V was clipped by 1 base and J by 0 bases, with 7 bases between them. In germline, CDR1 is LGHDT, CDR2 YNNKEL (reference sequence). The CDR3 loop is CASSQGGRSYEQYF. The DNA of the CDR3 is TGTGCCAGCAGCCAAGGGGGGCGCTCCTACGAGCAGTACTTC.

The V call is TRBV28, the J call TRBJ1-6; 8 positions match TRBD1. Germline CDR1 and CDR2: MDHEN and SYDVKM. The CDR3 is made up of 20 amino acids. V lost 6 bases to trimming and J lost 2 bases; unmatched junction nucleotides: 18. Written as DNA, the CDR3 is TGTGCCAGCAGCCTTCTCCGAGGACAGGGTATAGCTGCCTATAATTCACCCCTCCACTTT. Its protein product is CASSLLRGQGIAAYNSPLHF. The variable domain in full, with the rest retrieved from reference TRBV28 and TRBJ1-6, is DVKVTQSSRYLVKRTGEKVFLECVQDMDHENMFWYRQDPGLGLRLIYFSYDVKMKEKGDIPEGYSVSREKKERFSLILESASTNQTSMYLCASSLLRGQGIAAYNSPLHFGNGTRLTVT.

This clonotype was counted ten times or more. The chain employs TRBV12-3 or TRBV12-4 and TRBJ1-1, with a possible D match to TRBD1 (6 bases). Deletions cut 6 bases from V and 2 bases from J, with 10 bases between. The CDR3 is 13 residues long. This chain's CDR3 is CASRTGFNTEAFF. CDR3 coding DNA: TGTGCCAGCAGAACAGGGTTTAACACTGAAGCTTTCTTT.

This clonotype was picked up a small number of times. The chain has TRBV2 and TRBJ2-5; D is undetermined. CDR3 length: 13 residues. V dropped 2 bases and J dropped 7 bases, with 11 bases sitting between them. Per germline, CDR1 SNHLY and CDR2 FYNNEI. CDR3 amino acids: CASSEWRRRTQYF. The CDR3 DNA reads as TGTGCCAGCAGTGAATGGCGGCGGCGGACCCAGTACTTC.

The rearrangement joins TRBV20-1 to TRBJ1-1, with D tentatively TRBD1 (6 bases). The CDR3 sequence is 17 residues long. V dropped 2 bases and J dropped 1 base, with 20 bases sitting between them. Germline values: CDR1 DFQATT, CDR2 SNEGSKA (reference sequence). CDR3 DNA sequence: TGCAGTGCTAGATTGACGGGGAGAGTGGGGGCGAACACTGAAGCTTTCTTT. Residues: CSARLTGRVGANTEAFF.

The CDR3 DNA is TGTGCCAGCAGTCGGGGGAACGACGGCTACGAGCAGTACTTC. It specifies CASSRGNDGYEQYF. This rearrangement joins TRBV6-1 to TRBJ2-7, with D perhaps matching TRBD2 (6 bases). The germline CDR1 and CDR2 sequences are MNHNS and SASEGT. The V end was cut by 5 bases, the J end by 3 bases, with 14 bases between. The length of the CDR3 is 14 residues.

This clonotype has just one count. This sequence may be a read error, since a much larger clone differs from it by one base. The chain links TRBV20-1 to TRBJ2-1, with TRBD1 identical over 7 bases. The CDR3 has 13 residues. CDR1 and CDR2 from the germline V gene are DFQATT and SNEGSKA (reference sequence). Here the CDR3 DNA reads TGCAGTGCACGCACAGGGGTGGGAAATGAGCAGATCTTC. Protein product: CSARTGVGNEQIF.

This clonotype came up a few times. The chain combines TRBV27 with TRBJ2-5; 11 bases match TRBD1. The V and J ends lost 4 bases and 2 bases, in that order; junction bases with no gene match: 3. CDR3 length equals 15 residues. Germline-derived CDR1 and CDR2 are MNHEY and SMNVEV (reference sequence). The CDR3 region is CASSYGTGGQETQYF. In nucleotides, the CDR3 is TGTGCCAGCAGTTATGGGACAGGGGGGCAAGAGACCCAGTACTTC.

This clonotype occurred a few times. This chain links TRBV6-2 or TRBV6-3 with TRBJ2-5, with a possible D match to TRBD2 (5 bases). Germline loops: CDR1 MNHEY, CDR2 SVGEGT. Between the trimmed V and J ends, which lost 5 bases and 6 bases, there was a span of 13 bases. The CDR3 runs to 13 residues. The CDR3 region is CASSPGLGKTQYF. The CDR3 bases are TGTGCCAGCAGTCCCGGACTGGGGAAGACCCAGTACTTC.

The genes are TRBV7-9 and TRBJ2-7; possible D gene TRBD2, 5 bases. Germline V gene sequence: CDR1 SEHNR, CDR2 FQNEAQ (reference sequence). The V end was cut by 4 bases, the J end by 5 bases, with 12 bases between. The CDR3 covers 13 residues. The CDR3, as DNA: TGTGCCAGCAGCTCCAAAGGGAGCCACGAGCAGTACTTC. Its protein is CASSSKGSHEQYF.

The sample holds many counts of this clonotype. V usage is TRBV6-5 and J usage is TRBJ1-4; a possible D gene is TRBD1 (5 bases). The germline gives CDR1 MNHEY, CDR2 SVGAGI. This CDR3 has 16 amino acids. The V and J ends lost 1 base and 4 bases respectively, with 13 bases between them. DNA of the CDR3: TGTGCCAGCAGTTACTGGTCGGGACGCGGTAATGAAAAACTGTTTTTT. Protein sequence: CASSYWSGRGNEKLFF.

This clonotype turned up a few times. The CDR3 sequence is CASSELAGSTYEQYF. The CDR3 bases are TGTGCCAGCAGTGAATTGGCAGGGTCCACCTACGAGCAGTACTTC. This sequence joins TRBV6-1 and TRBJ2-7; a weak D match, TRBD1 (5 bases). V was shortened by 2 bases and J by 2 bases, with 13 bases between the two germline ends. CDR1 is MNHNS and CDR2 is SASEGT in the germline V gene. The CDR3 runs to 15 residues.

This clonotype has a handful of counts. CDR3 sequence reads: CASTPHPGTSGTGEQFF. The DNA for the CDR3 is TGTGCCAGCACCCCACATCCCGGGACTAGCGGGACGGGTGAGCAGTTCTTC. The rearrangement links TRBV9 to TRBJ2-1; 13 positions agree with TRBD2. V trimming: 6 bases; J trimming: 9 bases; junction bases outside the gene matches: 15. The CDR3 length is 17 residues. The germline gives CDR1 SGDLS, CDR2 YYNGEE.

This clonotype was seen ten or more times. The chain links TRBV12-3 or TRBV12-4 to TRBJ1-4; D is undetermined. The V end was cut by 6 bases, the J end by 7 bases, with 12 bases between. The CDR3 is 13 amino acids. CDR3 coding DNA: TGTGCCAGCAGCGCAGGACGTGGTGAAAAACTGTTTTTT. Amino acids: CASSAGRGEKLFF.

V gene TRBV7-9 combines with J gene TRBJ2-1; TRBD2 is a possible D gene (6 bases). This CDR3 comprises 16 residues. V was cut by 5 bases and J by 10 bases, with 24 bases left in between. Germline CDR1 reads SEHNR; CDR2 reads FQNEAQ (reference sequence). The CDR3 coding sequence is TGTGCCAGCAGCCACGGCGTTGCGGGAACCCTCATCGAGCAGTTCTTC. Protein: CASSHGVAGTLIEQFF. Together with reference TRBV7-9 and TRBJ2-1, the CDR3 gives the full variable domain: DTGVSQNPRHKITKRGQNVTFRCDPISEHNRLYWYRQTLGQGPEFLTYFQNEAQLEKSRLLSDRFSAERPKGSFSTLEIQRTEQGDSAMYLCASSHGVAGTLIEQFFGPGTRLTVL.